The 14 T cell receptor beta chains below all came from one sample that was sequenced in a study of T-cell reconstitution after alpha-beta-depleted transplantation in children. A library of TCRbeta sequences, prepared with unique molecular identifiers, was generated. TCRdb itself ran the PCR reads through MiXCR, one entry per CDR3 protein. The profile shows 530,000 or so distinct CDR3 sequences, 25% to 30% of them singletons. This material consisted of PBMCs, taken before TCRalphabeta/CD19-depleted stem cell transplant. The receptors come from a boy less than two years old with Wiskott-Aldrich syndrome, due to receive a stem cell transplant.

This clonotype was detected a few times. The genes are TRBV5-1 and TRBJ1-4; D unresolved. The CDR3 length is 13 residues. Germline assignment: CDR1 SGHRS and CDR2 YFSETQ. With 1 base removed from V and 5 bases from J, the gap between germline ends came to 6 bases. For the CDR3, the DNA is TGCGCCAGCAGCTTGTTCGACAATGAAAAACTGTTTTTT. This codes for CASSLFDNEKLFF.

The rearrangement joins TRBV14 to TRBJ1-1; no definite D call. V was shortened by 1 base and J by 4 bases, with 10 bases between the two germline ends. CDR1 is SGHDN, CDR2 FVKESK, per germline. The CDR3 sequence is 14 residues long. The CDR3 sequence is CASSQGRLGTEAFF. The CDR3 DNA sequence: TGTGCCAGCAGCCAAGGTCGCCTGGGCACTGAAGCTTTCTTT.

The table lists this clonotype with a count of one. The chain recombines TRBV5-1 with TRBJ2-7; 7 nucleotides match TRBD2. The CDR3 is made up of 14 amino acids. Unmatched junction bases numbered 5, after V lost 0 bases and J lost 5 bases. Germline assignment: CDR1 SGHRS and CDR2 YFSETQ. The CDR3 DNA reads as TGCGCCAGCAGCTTGGCTCTTGGGACTAACGAGCAGTACTTC. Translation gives CASSLALGTNEQYF. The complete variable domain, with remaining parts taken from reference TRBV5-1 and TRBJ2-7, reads KAGVTQTPRYLIKTRGQQVTLSCSPISGHRSVSWYQQTPGQGLQFLFEYFSETQRNKGNFPGRFSGRQFSNSRSEMNVSTLELGDSALYLCASSLALGTNEQYFGPGTRLTVT.

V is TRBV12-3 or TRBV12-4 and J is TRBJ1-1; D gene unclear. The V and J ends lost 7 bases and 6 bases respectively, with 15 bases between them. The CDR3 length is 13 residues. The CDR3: CASIRSNRAEAFF. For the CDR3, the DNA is TGTGCCAGCATTAGGAGTAACCGGGCTGAAGCTTTCTTT.

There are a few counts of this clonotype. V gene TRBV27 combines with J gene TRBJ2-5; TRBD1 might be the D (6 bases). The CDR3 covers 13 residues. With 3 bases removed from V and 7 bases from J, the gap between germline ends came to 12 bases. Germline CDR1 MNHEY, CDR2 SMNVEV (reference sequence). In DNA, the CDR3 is TGTGCCAGCAGTTTCGACAGGACGGCGACCCAGTACTTC. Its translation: CASSFDRTATQYF.

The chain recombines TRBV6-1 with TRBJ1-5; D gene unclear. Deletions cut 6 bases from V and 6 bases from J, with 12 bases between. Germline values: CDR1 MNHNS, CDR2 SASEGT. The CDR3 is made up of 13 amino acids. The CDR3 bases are TGTGCCAGCAGCACAAAAGGTGCTCAGCCCCAGCATTTT. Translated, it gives CASSTKGAQPQHF.

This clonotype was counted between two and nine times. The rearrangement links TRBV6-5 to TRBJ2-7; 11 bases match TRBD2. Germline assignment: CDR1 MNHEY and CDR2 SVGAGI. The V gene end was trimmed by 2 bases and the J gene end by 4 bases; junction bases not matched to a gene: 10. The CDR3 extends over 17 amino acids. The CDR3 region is CASSYPRAGTSGYEQYF. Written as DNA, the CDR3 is TGTGCCAGCAGTTACCCTAGAGCCGGGACTAGCGGATACGAGCAGTACTTC.

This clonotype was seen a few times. CDR3 bases: TGCAGTGGTCGGGACAGCTCCTATAATTCACCCCTCCACTTT. This codes for CSGRDSSYNSPLHF. J is TRBJ1-6 and V is TRBV20-1; 7 positions agree with TRBD1. The V and J ends lost 7 bases and 0 bases, in that order; junction bases with no gene match: 3. Germline V lookup: CDR1 DFQATT, CDR2 SNEGSKA (reference sequence). This CDR3 comprises 14 residues.

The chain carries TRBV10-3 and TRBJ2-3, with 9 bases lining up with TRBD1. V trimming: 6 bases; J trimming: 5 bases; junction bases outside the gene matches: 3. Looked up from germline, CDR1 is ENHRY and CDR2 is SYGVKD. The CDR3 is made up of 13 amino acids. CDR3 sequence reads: CAIRGTGIDTQYF. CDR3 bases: TGTGCCATCAGGGGGACAGGGATAGATACGCAGTATTTT.

The CDR3 nucleotides are TGCGCCAGCAGCTTGGGGGGGAGCAGCAATCAGCCCCAGCATTTT. Its translation is CASSLGGSSNQPQHF. The chain carries TRBV5-1 and TRBJ1-5; tentatively, D is TRBD1 (5 bases). The CDR3 spans 15 residues. Germline CDR1 reads SGHRS; CDR2 reads YFSETQ. V was shortened by 0 bases and J by 1 base, with 8 bases between the two germline ends.

CDR3 coding DNA: TGCAGCGGTAGACTAGCGGGGGCCACCGGGGAGCTGTTTTTT. Translation gives CSGRLAGATGELFF. This chain joins TRBV29-1 and TRBJ2-2, with 12 bases fitting TRBD2. Germline V gene sequence: CDR1 SQVTM, CDR2 ANQGSEA. This CDR3 region has 14 residues. The V segment lost 7 bases and the J segment 4 bases; nucleotides outside the gene matches: 4.

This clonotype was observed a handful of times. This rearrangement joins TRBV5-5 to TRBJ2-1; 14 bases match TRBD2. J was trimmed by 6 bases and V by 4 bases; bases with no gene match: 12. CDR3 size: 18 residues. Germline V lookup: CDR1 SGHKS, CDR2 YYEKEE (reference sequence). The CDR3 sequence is CASSTRLAGGPRGNEQFF. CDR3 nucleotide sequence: TGTGCCAGCAGCACCCGACTAGCGGGAGGGCCAAGGGGCAATGAGCAGTTCTTC.

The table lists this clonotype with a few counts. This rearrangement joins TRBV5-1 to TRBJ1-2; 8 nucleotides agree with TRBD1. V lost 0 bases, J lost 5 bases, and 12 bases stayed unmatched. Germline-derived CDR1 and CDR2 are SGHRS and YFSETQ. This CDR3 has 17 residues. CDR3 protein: CASSLATGATSPYGYTF. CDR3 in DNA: TGCGCCAGCAGCTTGGCGACAGGGGCCACATCCCCATATGGCTACACCTTC.

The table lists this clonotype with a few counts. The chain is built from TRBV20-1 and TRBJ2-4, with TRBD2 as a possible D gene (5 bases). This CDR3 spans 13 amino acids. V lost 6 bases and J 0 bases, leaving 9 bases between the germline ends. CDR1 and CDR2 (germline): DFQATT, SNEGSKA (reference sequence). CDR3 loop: CSAPGEAKNIQYF. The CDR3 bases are TGCAGTGCGCCCGGGGAAGCCAAAAACATTCAGTACTTC.